This T cell receptor (beta chain) was recovered during a study of T cell responses to AZD1222 COVID-19 vaccine. Germline CDR1 is LGHNA and CDR2 is YSLEER. The CDR3 contains 15 residues. V lost 0 bases and J lost 2, with 10 bases in between. Some clones are missing from TCRdb's copy, which holds only in-frame ones; the method was immunoSEQ multiplex PCR. The sample contains tens of thousands of clones, 80% of which appear only once. V gene TRBV4-3 combines with J gene TRBJ1-2, with a weak D call TRBD1 (5 bases). The clonotype was recovered from an adult who received the AZD1222 COVID-19 vaccine. Sequencing was performed on peripheral blood, taken 28 days after the second AZD1222 dose. The CDR3 is CASSQDIRGNYGYTF. DNA for the CDR3: TGCGCCAGCAGCCAAGACATTAGGGGCAACTATGGCTACACCTTC.